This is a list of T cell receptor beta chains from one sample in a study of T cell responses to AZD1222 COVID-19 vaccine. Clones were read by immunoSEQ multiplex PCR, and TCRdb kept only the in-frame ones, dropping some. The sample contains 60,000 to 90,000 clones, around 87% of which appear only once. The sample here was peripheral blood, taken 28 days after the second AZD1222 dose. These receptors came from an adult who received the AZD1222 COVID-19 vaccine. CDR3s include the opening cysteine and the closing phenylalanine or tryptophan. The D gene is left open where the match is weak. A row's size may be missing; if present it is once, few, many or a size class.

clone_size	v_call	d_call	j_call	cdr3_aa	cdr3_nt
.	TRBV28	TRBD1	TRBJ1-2	CASSPPGQMTTYGYTF	TGTGCCAGCAGTCCCCCGGGACAGATGACGACCTATGGCTACACCTTC
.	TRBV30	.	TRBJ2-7	CAWSRRGNRYEQYF	TGTGCCTGGAGTAGGAGGGGGAATCGTTACGAGCAGTACTTC
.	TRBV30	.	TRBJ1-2	CAWTAGWGLDRRNGYTF	TGTGCCTGGACCGCGGGATGGGGGTTGGATAGGAGAAATGGCTACACCTTC
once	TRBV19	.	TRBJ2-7	CASSINRDPTYEQYF	TGTGCCAGTAGTATCAACAGGGACCCCACCTACGAGCAGTACTTC
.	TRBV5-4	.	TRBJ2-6	CASRKGGNQGPGANVLTF	TGTGCCAGCAGGAAGGGGGGGAACCAGGGCCCTGGGGCCAACGTCCTGACTTTC
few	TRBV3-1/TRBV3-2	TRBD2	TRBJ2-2	CASSPFSGLAGLNTGELFF	TGTGCCAGCAGCCCCTTCTCGGGACTAGCGGGGCTGAACACCGGGGAGCTGTTTTTT
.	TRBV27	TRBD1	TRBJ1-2	CASSLAPGGYGYTF	TGTGCCAGCAGTTTAGCCCCAGGGGGCTATGGCTACACCTTC
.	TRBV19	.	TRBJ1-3	CASTATLNSGNTIYF	TGTGCCAGTACTGCCACCCTTAACTCTGGAAACACCATATATTTT
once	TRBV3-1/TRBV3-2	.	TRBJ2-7	CASSQVSGEQYF	TGTGCCAGCAGCCAAGTTAGCGGCGAGCAGTACTTC
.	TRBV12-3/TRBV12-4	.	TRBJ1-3	CASDGGNTIYF	TGTGCCAGCGATGGCGGAAACACCATATATTTT
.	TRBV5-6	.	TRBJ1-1	CASSLLGPFNEAFF	TGTGCCAGCAGCTTGTTGGGCCCCTTCAACGAAGCTTTCTTT
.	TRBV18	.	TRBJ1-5	CASSPQRVGQPQHF	TGTGCCAGCTCACCCCAGCGGGTAGGACAGCCCCAGCATTTT
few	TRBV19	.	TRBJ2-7	CASSIARHISEEQYF	TGTGCCAGTAGTATAGCTCGACATATCTCGGAGGAGCAGTACTTC
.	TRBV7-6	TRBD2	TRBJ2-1	CASSLSGGANEQFF	TGTGCCAGCAGCTTAAGCGGGGGGGCCAATGAGCAGTTCTTC
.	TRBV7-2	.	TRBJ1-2	CASTPWGDPNYGYTF	TGTGCCAGCACACCTTGGGGGGATCCCAACTATGGCTACACCTTC
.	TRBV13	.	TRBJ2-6	CASSSPTSGANVLTF	TGTGCCAGCAGCTCACCCACCTCCGGGGCCAACGTCCTGACTTTC
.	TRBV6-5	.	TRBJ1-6	CASKPAGENSPLHF	TGTGCCAGCAAGCCGGCCGGCGAGAATTCACCCCTCCACTTT
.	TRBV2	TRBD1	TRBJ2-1	CASRAGTGAYNEQFF	TGTGCCAGCAGGGCCGGGACAGGAGCTTACAATGAGCAGTTCTTC
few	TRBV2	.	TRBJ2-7	CASRQERTRGIHYEQYF	TGTGCCAGCAGACAGGAAAGAACCAGGGGTATTCACTACGAGCAGTACTTC
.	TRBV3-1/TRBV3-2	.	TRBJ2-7	CASSSGPYEQYF	TGTGCCAGCAGTAGTGGACCGTACGAGCAGTACTTC
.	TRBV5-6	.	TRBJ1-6	CASSFNIDSPLHF	TGTGCCAGCAGCTTCAACATTGATTCACCCCTCCACTTT
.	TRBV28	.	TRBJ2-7	CASSRNSYEQYF	TGTGCCAGCAGTAGGAACTCCTACGAGCAGTACTTC